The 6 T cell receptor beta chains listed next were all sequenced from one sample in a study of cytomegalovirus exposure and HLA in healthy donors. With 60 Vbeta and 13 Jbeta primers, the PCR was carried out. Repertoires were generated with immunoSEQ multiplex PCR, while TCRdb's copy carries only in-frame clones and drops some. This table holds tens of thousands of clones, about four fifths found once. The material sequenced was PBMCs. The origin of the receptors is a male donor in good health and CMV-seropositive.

The CDR3 region has the DNA TGTGCCAGCAGCGTAAGCCAGGCGAACACTGAAGCTTTCTTT. Amino acid sequence: CASSVSQANTEAFF. The chain links TRBV9 to TRBJ1-1; D unresolved. The V end was cut by 1 base, the J end by 1 base, with 8 bases between. CDR3 length: 14 residues. The germline V gene encodes CDR1 SGDLS and CDR2 YYNGEE.

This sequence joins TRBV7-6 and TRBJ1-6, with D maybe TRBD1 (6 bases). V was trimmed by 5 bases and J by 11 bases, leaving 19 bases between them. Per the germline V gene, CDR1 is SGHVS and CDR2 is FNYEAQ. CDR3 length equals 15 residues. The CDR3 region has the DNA TGTGCCAGCAGCCCGGGAGGAGCAGGGGTAGCACCCCTCCACTTT. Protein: CASSPGGAGVAPLHF.

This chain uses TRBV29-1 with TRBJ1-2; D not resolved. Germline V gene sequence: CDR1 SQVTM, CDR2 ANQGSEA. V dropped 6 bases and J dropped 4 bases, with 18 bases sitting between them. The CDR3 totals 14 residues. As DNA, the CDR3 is TGCAGCGTAGAGGGTACGGCTGGTGGCTATGGCTACACCTTC. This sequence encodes CSVEGTAGGYGYTF.

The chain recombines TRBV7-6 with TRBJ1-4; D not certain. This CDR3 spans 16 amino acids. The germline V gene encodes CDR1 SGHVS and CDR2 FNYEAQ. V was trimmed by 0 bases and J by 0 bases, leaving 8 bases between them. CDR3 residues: CASSLALEATNEKLFF. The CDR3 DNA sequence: TGTGCCAGCAGCTTAGCCTTGGAGGCAACTAATGAAAAACTGTTTTTT.

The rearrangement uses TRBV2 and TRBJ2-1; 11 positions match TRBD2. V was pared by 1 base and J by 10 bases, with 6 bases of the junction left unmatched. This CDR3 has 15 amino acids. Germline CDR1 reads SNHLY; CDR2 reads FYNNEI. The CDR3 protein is CASSEGLAGPWEQFF. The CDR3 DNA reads TGTGCCAGCAGTGAAGGACTAGCGGGGCCTTGGGAGCAGTTCTTC.

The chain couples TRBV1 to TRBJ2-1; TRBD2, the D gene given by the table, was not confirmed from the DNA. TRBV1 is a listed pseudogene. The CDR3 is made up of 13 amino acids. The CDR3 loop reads CTSSQDGQGGQFF. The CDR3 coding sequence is TGCACCAGCAGCCAAGATGGGCAGGGAGGACAGTTCTTC.